The rows below give T cell receptor beta chains drawn from one sample of a study of Graves' ophthalmopathy and Graves' hyperthyroidism. A single record per CDR3 protein comes from TCRdb applying MiXCR to the multiplex PCR reads. The sample yields 650,000 to 900,000 distinct CDR3 sequences, roughly 41% seen once. Material: peripheral blood. The receptors shown here come from an adult man with Graves' ophthalmopathy. The CDR3 runs from the conserved cysteine through the conserved F or W. A D gene is named only where the DNA matches it firmly. The size of a clone is reported for some rows only, either as once, few or many, or as a class for expanded clones.

V gene	J gene	clone size	D gene	CDR3 protein	CDR3 DNA
TRBV25-1	TRBJ2-2	many	TRBD2	CASSGVAGASTGELFF	TGTGCCAGCAGTGGGGTAGCGGGGGCCTCCACCGGGGAGCTGTTTTTT
TRBV25-1	TRBJ2-7	many	TRBD1	CASSDVPGQGACEQYF	TGTGCCAGCAGTGATGTTCCGGGACAGGGAGCCTGCGAGCAGTACTTC
TRBV7-3	TRBJ2-7	few	.	CASSLKVGLDTSYEQYF	TGTGCCAGCAGCTTAAAGGTGGGACTGGACACCTCCTACGAGCAGTACTTC
TRBV6-6	TRBJ2-7	.	.	CASSPSDQSSYEQYF	TGTGCCAGCAGCCCTAGCGACCAGAGCTCCTACGAGCAGTACTTC
TRBV7-2	TRBJ2-5	.	TRBD2	CASSRWALSGRGMGETQYF	TGTGCCAGCAGCCGTTGGGCTTTGAGCGGGAGAGGGATGGGAGAGACCCAGTACTTC
TRBV9	TRBJ1-1	.	.	CASSVFEGRDTEAFF	TGTGCCAGCAGCGTATTCGAGGGAAGGGACACTGAAGCTTTCTTT
TRBV4-2	TRBJ1-5	.	TRBD1	CASGTGELGDQPQHF	TGTGCCAGCGGGACAGGGGAGCTCGGCGACCAGCCCCAGCATTTT
TRBV20-1	TRBJ1-4	.	.	CSASDQLTREKLFF	TGCAGTGCTAGCGATCAACTAACTAGAGAAAAACTGTTTTTT
TRBV11-2	TRBJ1-1	.	.	CASSLGRGWKTEAFF	TGTGCCAGCAGCTTAGGGCGGGGGTGGAAGACTGAAGCTTTCTTT
TRBV2	TRBJ2-7	.	.	CASSEIRGRIGPYEQYF	TGTGCCAGCAGTGAAATTAGAGGCAGGATCGGACCTTACGAGCAGTACTTC
TRBV7-2	TRBJ1-2	.	.	CASSQGRVGGYTF	TGCGCCAGCAGCCAAGGCAGGGTTGGTGGCTACACCTTC
TRBV7-3	TRBJ1-1	.	.	CASSQVEGRAGAEAFF	TGTGCCAGCAGCCAAGTTGAGGGACGGGCGGGGGCTGAAGCTTTCTTT
TRBV25-1	TRBJ1-6	.	TRBD1	CASSEGQGFGSSPLRF	TGTGCCAGCAGTGAAGGACAGGGTTTCGGTAGTTCACCCCTCCGCTTT
TRBV10-3	TRBJ1-5	.	.	CASSPFGFVGNQHF	TGTGCCAGCAGTCCCTTCGGGTTTGTCGGCAATCAGCATTTT
TRBV9	TRBJ2-7	few	.	CASSTSGTAEESYEQYF	TGTGCCAGCAGCACCTCCGGGACGGCGGAGGAGTCCTACGAGCAGTACTTC
TRBV11-1	TRBJ2-7	.	TRBD1	CASSEQGAASYEQYF	TGTGCCAGCTCAGAACAGGGGGCGGCATCCTACGAGCAGTACTTC
TRBV15	TRBJ1-5	many	TRBD1	CATSNQVPGQVLHQPQHF	TGTGCCACCAGCAACCAGGTCCCGGGACAGGTATTGCATCAGCCCCAGCATTTT
TRBV10-3	TRBJ1-2	many	.	CAISERPNYSYTF	TGTGCCATCAGTGAGCGCCCTAACTATAGCTACACCTTC
TRBV25-1	TRBJ2-2	.	.	CASRGVATGELFF	TGTGCCAGCAGAGGAGTGGCGACCGGGGAGCTGTTTTTT
TRBV12-3/TRBV12-4	TRBJ2-3	.	TRBD2	CASSVLATQYF	TGTGCCAGCAGCGTACTAGCGACGCAGTATTTT
TRBV7-9	TRBJ1-6	.	.	CASSLDGSPNSPLHF	TGTGCCAGCAGCTTAGATGGTAGTCCGAATTCACCCCTCCACTTT
TRBV2	TRBJ1-2	.	TRBD1	CASSVGQGLGSGYTF	TGTGCCAGCAGTGTGGGACAGGGTCTAGGGAGTGGCTACACCTTC
TRBV7-9	TRBJ2-7	.	.	CASSAEGGEEQYF	TGTGCCAGCAGCGCCGAGGGCGGGGAGGAGCAGTACTTC
TRBV7-2	TRBJ2-7	many	TRBD1	CASSLDPGQVYEQYF	TGTGCCAGCAGCTTAGATCCGGGACAGGTCTACGAGCAGTACTTC